This T cell receptor beta chain is drawn from a study of sequential checkpoint blockade in melanoma (dated by TCRdb to between 2017 and 2020). About the investigation overall: Patients were assigned by 1:1 randomization to either first-line nivolumab followed by ipilimumab (arm A) or ipilimumab followed by nivolumab (arm B). For about two dozen patients, matched tumor biopsies were obtained before treatment and at week 13, following single-agent nivolumab (arm A) or ipilimumab (arm B). Maintenance nivolumab came after each of the two trial sequences. DNA from over 80 pretreatment melanoma tumor samples was subjected to TCRbeta immunosequencing. About 82% of the matched tumor biopsy pairs taken before and after treatment were from the same lesion.

V is shortened by 5 bases, J by 9 bases, and the region joining them spans 14 bases. CDR1 and CDR2, per the germline V gene, are SQVTM and ANQGSEA. The CDR3 covers 12 residues, taking in both the cysteine and the phenylalanine. Only CDR3 DNA remains: 36 bases, in frame from the first base. Broader findings and caveats from the paper: Validation of the response-prediction model combining TCR metrics and mutation burden is needed in larger, independent patient cohorts. Small sample sizes and reduced statistical power limited the within-arm analyses of tumor T-cell fraction. In the nivolumab-first arm (arm A), an association was found between pretreatment tumor TIL clonality and response (P = .04). Clinical benefit was about 30 times more likely to be achieved by patients whose tumor T-cell fraction and clonality increased by week 13. Tumor T-cell fraction and clonality were correlated with PD-L1 staining and CD8+ T-cell counts, but not with mutational load.

In light of the paper, this sample's treatment or condition label describes: randomized to nivolumab then ipilimumab (arm A) or the reverse (arm B). Prior DNA-damaging chemotherapy had not been received by any trial patient. Samples came from patients with melanoma in CheckMate 064, a randomized, open-label phase II trial of sequential checkpoint blockade. Genomic DNA from formalin-fixed paraffin-embedded (FFPE) tissue samples served as the input for tumor TCR sequencing. The immunoSEQ Assay was used to immunosequence TCRbeta CDR3 regions from genomic DNA. Genomic DNA was amplified by bias-controlled multiplex PCR before high-throughput sequencing. Under the source paper's analysis protocol: To quantify the absolute abundance of each unique TCRbeta CDR3 region, the sequences were collapsed and filtered. Clonality, defined as 1 minus Pielou's evenness, was calculated using only productive rearrangements. To compute tumor T-cell fraction, TCRbeta template counts were normalized to usable DNA, with usable DNA estimated from several housekeeping genes. A previously published method was used to identify clones with significantly greater frequencies in on-treatment samples than in baseline samples. The table was pulled from immuneACCESS by TCRdb, which kept in-frame rearrangements only. Such tables lose some clones; where checked, under half of the loss comes from unresolved V genes, and the rest has no known cause. The V and J calls and clone size are taken from that table; D and trimming were inferred from the DNA. The sample table holds about 6,800 clones, of which roughly 31% were seen once. The ten most abundant clones make up approximately 23% of the sample.

Concerning this clone itself: No cognate antigen has been identified for it. No much larger clone is present one base from it, and per-base qualities are unavailable.

This specimen consisted of tumor tissue (inferred from file names), obtained from a patient given nivolumab and ipilimumab in sequence. The receptor comes from a human donor with melanoma. The rearrangement combines TRBV29-1 with TRBJ2-1; matching of 7 bases hints at TRBD1 as the D gene. The nucleotides read TGCAGCGTTACACGACAGGGAGGTGAGCAGTTCTTC. Its protein reads: CSVTRQGGEQFF.